Each of the 25 T cell receptor beta chains below was sequenced from the same sample in a study of low-dose radiotherapy and immunotherapy resistance in tumors. First-strand cDNA relied on TRAV- and TRBV-specific primers spanning alpha and beta chains. Amplification of TCRs used a constant-region primer and V-primer adapter for around 20 PCR cycles. Via MiXCR, TCRdb re-called the reads, giving one row per CDR3 protein. The profile shows 11,000 to 15,000 distinct CDR3 sequences, about 74% of them singletons. All receptors come from a human donor with advanced metastatic prostate, ovarian, gallbladder or colorectal cancer (not recorded which). This table probably holds off-target reads from a library built for another chain.

The chain employs TRBV2 and TRBJ1-6; D gene uncertain. CDR3 length equals 15 residues. V lost 4 bases to trimming and J lost 0 bases, with 7 bases between them. Germline V CDR1 and CDR2: SNHLY, FYNNEI. In DNA form, the CDR3 reads TGTGCCAGCAGTGCAGAGAGCTCCTATAATTCACCCCTCCACTTT. Its translation: CASSAESSYNSPLHF.

The chain uses TRBV14 and TRBJ2-7; the D is unclear. The V gene's germline CDR1 is SGHDN and CDR2 FVKESK. V lost 2 bases and J 2 bases, leaving 1 base between the germline ends. There are 11 residues in the CDR3. The CDR3 loop reads CASSQTYEQYF. CDR3 DNA sequence: TGTGCCAGCAGCCAAACCTACGAGCAGTACTTC.

The chain is built from TRBV2 and TRBJ2-5, with D tentatively TRBD2 (6 bases). Deletions cut 8 bases from V and 5 bases from J, with 12 bases between. Germline-derived CDR1 and CDR2 are SNHLY and FYNNEI. This CDR3 region has 12 residues. The DNA of the CDR3 is TGTGCCAGCCGGGGGATTGGGGAGACCCAGTACTTC. Its translation is CASRGIGETQYF.

The chain recombines TRBV10-3 with TRBJ2-7; TRBD1 agrees at 7 bases. The CDR3 has 13 residues. In germline, CDR1 is ENHRY, CDR2 SYGVKD. J lost 6 bases, V lost 6 bases, and 8 bases had no gene match. The DNA for the CDR3 is TGTGCCATCAGCTCGGGACAGCCCCTCGAGCAGTACTTC. This codes for CAISSGQPLEQYF.

V and J are TRBV29-1 and TRBJ2-5; D is possibly TRBD1 (5 bases). CDR3 length equals 14 residues. V was pared by 0 bases and J by 4 bases, with 12 bases between. CDR1 is SQVTM and CDR2 is ANQGSEA in the germline V gene. Here the CDR3 DNA reads TGCAGCGTTGAAGATGATCAGGGAAGAGAGACCCAGTACTTC. Translated, it gives CSVEDDQGRETQYF.

Only a few counts were recorded for this clonotype. CDR3 DNA sequence: TGTGCCAGCAGGGACAGGTTGGAAGAGACCCAGTACTTC. Translated: CASRDRLEETQYF. The rearrangement links TRBV6-5 to TRBJ2-5, with 7 bases aligning to TRBD1. Germline assignment: CDR1 MNHEY and CDR2 SVGAGI. The CDR3 is made up of 13 amino acids. The V and J ends lost 6 bases and 3 bases, in that order; junction bases with no gene match: 4.

The rearrangement links TRBV6-1 to TRBJ2-1, with D possibly being TRBD2 (5 bases). Germline V CDR1 and CDR2: MNHNS, SASEGT. V was cut by 3 bases and J by 5 bases, with 14 bases left in between. The CDR3 runs 15 residues. CDR3 loop: CASSDTRAENNEQFF. The DNA of the CDR3 is TGTGCCAGCAGTGACACGAGGGCAGAGAACAATGAGCAGTTCTTC.

This chain connects TRBV5-1 to TRBJ2-1; no clear D gene. Trimming removed 0 bases at V and 5 bases at J, with 15 bases between. This CDR3 has 16 residues. CDR1 is SGHRS and CDR2 is YFSETQ in the germline V gene. CDR3 coding DNA: TGCGCCAGCAGCTTGGAGGCCCCCCAGCAACACAATGAGCAGTTCTTC. It encodes CASSLEAPQQHNEQFF. Together with reference TRBV5-1 and TRBJ2-1, the CDR3 gives the full variable domain: KAGVTQTPRYLIKTRGQQVTLSCSPISGHRSVSWYQQTPGQGLQFLFEYFSETQRNKGNFPGRFSGRQFSNSRSEMNVSTLELGDSALYLCASSLEAPQQHNEQFFGPGTRLTVL.

The J gene is TRBJ2-1, the V gene TRBV12-3 or TRBV12-4; a possible D gene is TRBD1 (5 bases). The CDR3 extends over 15 amino acids. Trimming shortened V by 1 base and J by 3 bases, and 10 bases separated the two germline ends. The CDR3 spells CASSLGGPNYNEQFF. CDR3 sequence (DNA): TGTGCCAGCAGTTTAGGGGGCCCTAACTACAATGAGCAGTTCTTC.

This chain connects TRBV10-3 to TRBJ2-5; 7 bases align to TRBD1. The CDR3 covers 13 residues. Germline V gives CDR1 ENHRY, CDR2 SYGVKD. V shed 10 bases and J 2 bases; nucleotides not matched to a gene: 7. As DNA, the CDR3 is TGTGCCAGCGTCGGGGACAGTCAAGAGACCCAGTACTTC. Its protein is CASVGDSQETQYF.

This chain links TRBV5-4 with TRBJ2-3, with no clear D. The length of the CDR3 is 16 residues. Deletions cut 0 bases from V and 4 bases from J, with 15 bases between. The germline V gene encodes CDR1 SGHNT and CDR2 YYREEE (reference sequence). The CDR3 sequence is CASSLAGRSRADTQYF. The CDR3 nucleotides are TGTGCCAGCAGCTTGGCCGGGCGATCCCGCGCAGATACGCAGTATTTT.

The chain carries TRBV18 and TRBJ2-1, with D uncertain. With 2 bases removed from V and 0 bases from J, the gap between germline ends came to 5 bases. Germline CDR1 KGHSH, CDR2 LQKENI. This CDR3 is 14 amino acids long. The CDR3: CASSPGVSYNEQFF. The CDR3 DNA sequence: TGTGCCAGCTCACCAGGGGTCTCCTACAATGAGCAGTTCTTC.

This clonotype was counted once. The chain uses TRBV7-2 and TRBJ1-1, with TRBD1 as a possible D gene (5 bases). The germline V and J ends were trimmed by 5 bases and 0 bases, with 13 bases remaining between them. The V gene's germline CDR1 is SGHTA and CDR2 FQGNSA. CDR3 length equals 15 residues. DNA of the CDR3: TGTGCCAGCAGCGGTCAGGGAGGGATGAACACTGAAGCTTTCTTT. Translated, it gives CASSGQGGMNTEAFF.

Only one count was recorded for this clonotype. This chain links TRBV5-1 with TRBJ2-1; D not resolved. Germline lookup yields CDR1 SGHRS and CDR2 YFSETQ. Trimming shortened V by 0 bases and J by 0 bases, and 7 bases separated the two germline ends. The CDR3 sequence is 15 residues long. CDR3 DNA sequence: TGCGCCAGCAGCTTGGTCCGGAGCTCCTACAATGAGCAGTTCTTC. It translates to CASSLVRSSYNEQFF.

In this sample, this clonotype turned up a few times. V gene TRBV4-2 combines with J gene TRBJ2-3; no clear D. With 4 bases removed from V and 4 bases from J, the gap between germline ends came to 9 bases. Germline V CDR1 and CDR2: LGHNA, YNFKEQ. This CDR3 has 13 amino acids. CDR3: CASSRGSSDTQYF. CDR3 in DNA: TGTGCCAGCAGCCGGGGTTCGTCAGATACGCAGTATTTT.

This rearrangement joins TRBV18 to TRBJ1-3; the D gene is possibly TRBD1 (5 bases). Trimming took off 5 bases at V and 0 bases at J, with 11 bases between the two ends. This CDR3 contains 15 residues. CDR1 and CDR2 (germline): KGHSH, LQKENI. CDR3 DNA: TGTGCCAGCTCAACGGGACGGGGCTCTGGAAACACCATATATTTT. It codes for CASSTGRGSGNTIYF.

The chain uses TRBV2 and TRBJ2-4; TRBD2 is a possible D gene (6 bases). The germline V and J ends were trimmed by 5 bases and 3 bases, with 14 bases remaining between them. Germline-derived CDR1 and CDR2 are SNHLY and FYNNEI. The CDR3 extends over 15 amino acids. The CDR3 DNA reads as TGTGCCAGCAGTAGCTTCGTCGGGGGCAAAAACATTCAGTACTTC. Translating it yields CASSSFVGGKNIQYF.

V usage is TRBV15 and J usage is TRBJ1-5, with a tentative D call TRBD1 (6 bases). The V end was cut by 1 base, the J end by 9 bases, with 13 bases between. Per the germline V gene, CDR1 is LNHNV and CDR2 is YYDKDF (reference sequence). The CDR3 loop spans 14 amino acids. CDR3 DNA: TGTGCCACCAGCAGAGCTTCGGGGGCTCTGCCCCAGCATTTT. It translates to CATSRASGALPQHF.

The chain links TRBV7-2 to TRBJ2-3; D unclear. Germline CDR1 and CDR2: SGHTA and FQGNSA. Trimming cost V 1 base and J 7 bases, with 12 bases left between them. The CDR3 length is 14 residues. The CDR3 protein is CASSLVGQANTQYF. Written as DNA, the CDR3 is TGTGCCAGCAGCTTAGTCGGCCAAGCTAATACGCAGTATTTT.

This sequence joins TRBV5-4 and TRBJ2-1; D gene unclear. The CDR3 length is 15 residues. Germline assignment: CDR1 SGHNT and CDR2 YYREEE (reference sequence). V was cut by 3 bases and J by 0 bases, with 10 bases left in between. The DNA for the CDR3 is TGTGCCAGCAGCTCCCAGAGAGTCTCCTACAATGAGCAGTTCTTC. This gives the protein CASSSQRVSYNEQFF.

DNA for the CDR3: TGCAGTGCTATGACTAGCGTTTTTGGAGATACGCAGTATTTT. It yields the protein CSAMTSVFGDTQYF. The V and J genes are TRBV20-1 and TRBJ2-3; the match to TRBD2 covers 8 bases. Per germline, CDR1 DFQATT and CDR2 SNEGSKA (reference sequence). The length of the CDR3 is 14 residues. The V segment lost 4 bases and the J segment 5 bases; nucleotides outside the gene matches: 8.

This chain uses TRBV18 with TRBJ2-7; D gene unclear. CDR3 size: 13 residues. V gave up 0 bases and J gave up 0 bases, with 3 bases separating them. Germline CDR1 KGHSH, CDR2 LQKENI. The CDR3 region is CASSPPSSYEQYF. The CDR3 DNA follows: TGTGCCAGCTCACCACCGAGCTCCTACGAGCAGTACTTC.

This chain joins TRBV21-1 and TRBJ2-7; the table's D gene call, TRBD1, was not cross checked with the DNA. TRBV21-1 is shown as a pseudogene. CDR3 length: 17 amino acids. CDR3 coding DNA: TGTGCCAGCAGCAAACTTTCACGGGACAGGGGGAAAAGTAAGCAGTACTTC. It yields the protein CASSKLSRDRGKSKQYF.

The chain is built from TRBV6-8 and TRBJ1-1; the D gene is possibly TRBD1 (5 bases). In germline, CDR1 is MNHGY, CDR2 SAAAGT. V lost 4 bases to trimming and J lost 3 bases, with 18 bases between them. The CDR3 covers 16 residues. CDR3 region: CASSSPFQGIDTEAFF. The CDR3 DNA reads as TGTGCCAGCAGTTCACCCTTCCAGGGTATCGACACTGAAGCTTTCTTT.

About this clonotype itself: Mismatch with germline at one junction end may stem from a read error. The chain is built from TRBV4-1 and TRBJ2-5; 10 nucleotides align to TRBD2. The germline V gene encodes CDR1 MGHRA and CDR2 YSYEKL. This CDR3 spans 17 amino acids. As DNA, the CDR3 is TGTGCCAGCAGCCGGGGGCTAGCGGGGGAATTAGTAGAGACCCAGTACTTC. Amino acids: CASSRGLAGELVETQYF.